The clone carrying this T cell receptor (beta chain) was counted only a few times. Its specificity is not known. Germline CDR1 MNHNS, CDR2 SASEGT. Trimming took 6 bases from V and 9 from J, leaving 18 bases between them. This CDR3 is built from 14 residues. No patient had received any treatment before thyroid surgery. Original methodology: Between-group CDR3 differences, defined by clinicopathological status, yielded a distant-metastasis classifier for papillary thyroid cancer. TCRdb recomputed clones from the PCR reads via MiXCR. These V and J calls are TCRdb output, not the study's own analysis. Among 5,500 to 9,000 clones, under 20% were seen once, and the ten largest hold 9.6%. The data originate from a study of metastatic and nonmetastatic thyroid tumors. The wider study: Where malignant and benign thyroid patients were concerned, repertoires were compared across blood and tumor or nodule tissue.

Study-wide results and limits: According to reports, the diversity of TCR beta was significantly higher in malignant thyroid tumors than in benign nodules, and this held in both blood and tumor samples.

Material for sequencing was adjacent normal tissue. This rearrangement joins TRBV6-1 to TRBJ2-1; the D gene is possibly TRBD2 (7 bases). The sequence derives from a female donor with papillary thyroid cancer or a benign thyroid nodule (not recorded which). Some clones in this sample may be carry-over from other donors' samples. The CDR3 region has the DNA TGTGCCAGCAGGGAGCGGGACCGCAGGGGTGAGCAGTTCTTC. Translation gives CASRERDRRGEQFF.